Each of the 12 T cell receptor beta chains below was sequenced from the same sample in a study of cytomegalovirus exposure and HLA in healthy donors. TCRdb's copy holds only in-frame clones and misses some; the assay was immunoSEQ multiplex PCR. Among over 150,000 clones listed, approximately 86% were seen once. The source material was PBMCs. The origin of the receptors is a human donor in good health.

This clone was seen more than once but under ten times. The J gene is TRBJ2-7, the V gene TRBV6-5; 10 nucleotides line up with TRBD1. The CDR3 has 14 residues. Germline values: CDR1 MNHEY, CDR2 SVGAGI. V shed 2 bases and J 7 bases; nucleotides not matched to a gene: 5. The CDR3 loop is CASSYRQGAREQYF. In DNA form, the CDR3 reads TGTGCCAGCAGTTACAGACAGGGGGCAAGGGAGCAGTACTTC.

The chain employs TRBV27 and TRBJ2-7, with D unresolved. The CDR3 sequence is 14 residues long. Germline V gives CDR1 MNHEY, CDR2 SMNVEV (reference sequence). V was pared by 2 bases and J by 1 base, with 9 bases between. As DNA, the CDR3 is TGTGCCAGCAGTTTACTCGTCGGTTCCTACGAGCAGTACTTC. This codes for CASSLLVGSYEQYF.

This clone was picked up one time. The chain recombines TRBV7-9 with TRBJ2-2; D not certain. Trimming cost V 7 bases and J 6 bases, with 15 bases left between them. The CDR3 runs to 14 residues. Per the germline V gene, CDR1 is SEHNR and CDR2 is FQNEAQ (reference sequence). Here the CDR3 reads CASTSSSVPGELFF. The CDR3 nucleotides are TGTGCCAGCACCTCATCGTCAGTCCCCGGGGAGCTGTTTTTT.

J is TRBJ1-1 and V is TRBV29-1; tentatively, D is TRBD1 (6 bases). This CDR3 region has 13 residues. The germline V gene has CDR1 SQVTM and CDR2 ANQGSEA. Trimming took off 4 bases at V and 0 bases at J, with 9 bases between the two ends. As DNA, the CDR3 is TGCAGCGTTGCGGACAGCATGAACACTGAAGCTTTCTTT. This translates into CSVADSMNTEAFF.

The V and J genes are TRBV9 and TRBJ1-2, with 7 bases identical to TRBD1. The trim removed 5 bases at V and 4 bases at J, leaving 11 bases unmatched. Germline V gives CDR1 SGDLS, CDR2 YYNGEE. The CDR3 is 15 residues long. The CDR3 region has the DNA TGTGCCAGCAGTGACCTCCCGGGACAGACCTATGGCTACACCTTC. It translates to CASSDLPGQTYGYTF.

The rearrangement joins TRBV7-2 to TRBJ2-4; 8 bases agree with TRBD1. Germline V CDR1 and CDR2: SGHTA, FQGNSA. This CDR3 comprises 19 residues. V dropped 5 bases and J dropped 0; count of bases not matched to a gene: 15. CDR3 loop: CASSTRTGPSPEAKNIQYF. The CDR3 bases are TGTGCCAGCAGCACACGGACAGGGCCGAGCCCAGAAGCCAAAAACATTCAGTACTTC.

The chain uses TRBV2 and TRBJ2-5; D possibly corresponds to TRBD1 (6 bases). V was clipped by 11 bases and J by 2 bases, with 15 bases between them. The CDR3 totals 13 residues. CDR1 and CDR2 (germline): SNHLY, FYNNEI. CDR3 nucleotides: TGTGCCGGTAGTCCAGGGACACAAGAGACCCAGTACTTC. Its protein product is CAGSPGTQETQYF.

The V and J genes are TRBV4-3 and TRBJ1-1; no definite D call. Deletions cut 1 base from V and 4 bases from J, with 13 bases between. Germline V CDR1 and CDR2: LGHNA, YSLEER. The CDR3 totals 15 residues. The CDR3 loop is CASSQALTSRTEAFF. The DNA for the CDR3 is TGCGCCAGCAGCCAAGCGCTCACCAGTCGCACTGAAGCTTTCTTT.

The chain couples TRBV4-3 to TRBJ1-4, with TRBD1 matching over 8 bases. V shed 4 bases, J shed 0 bases, and the junction held 16 bases outside the gene matches. The CDR3 loop spans 20 amino acids. The germline V gene has CDR1 LGHNA and CDR2 YSLEER. This CDR3 is CASSPFRTGFGLATNEKLFF. CDR3 bases: TGCGCCAGCAGCCCATTCAGGACAGGGTTTGGTTTGGCAACTAATGAAAAACTGTTTTTT.

The CDR3 nucleotides read TGTGCCAGCAGTGAACGCCTCGGCGAGCAGTACTTC. It codes for CASSERLGEQYF. V and J are TRBV6-1 and TRBJ2-7; D gene ambiguous. The germline CDR1 and CDR2 sequences are MNHNS and SASEGT. The CDR3 loop spans 12 amino acids. Trimming shortened V by 2 bases and J by 6 bases, and 8 bases separated the two germline ends.

This sequence joins TRBV5-1 and TRBJ2-1; 8 bases line up with TRBD2. The CDR3 totals 15 residues. Trimming cost V 2 bases and J 7 bases; bases outside gene matches: 8. Germline CDR1 and CDR2: SGHRS and YFSETQ. The CDR3 nucleotides read TGCGCCAGCAGCTTCTCGGGAGGGCCCTCGAATGAGCAGTTCTTC. This encodes CASSFSGGPSNEQFF.

The chain links TRBV6-5 to TRBJ1-4; the match to TRBD1 covers 8 bases. CDR1 MNHEY and CDR2 SVGAGI come from the germline V gene. V lost 8 bases and J lost 10; bases outside the gene matches: 12. The CDR3 loop spans 14 amino acids. CDR3 region: CASRGGQGAGKLFF. The CDR3 bases are TGTGCCAGCCGAGGGGGCCAGGGGGCGGGAAAACTGTTTTTT.